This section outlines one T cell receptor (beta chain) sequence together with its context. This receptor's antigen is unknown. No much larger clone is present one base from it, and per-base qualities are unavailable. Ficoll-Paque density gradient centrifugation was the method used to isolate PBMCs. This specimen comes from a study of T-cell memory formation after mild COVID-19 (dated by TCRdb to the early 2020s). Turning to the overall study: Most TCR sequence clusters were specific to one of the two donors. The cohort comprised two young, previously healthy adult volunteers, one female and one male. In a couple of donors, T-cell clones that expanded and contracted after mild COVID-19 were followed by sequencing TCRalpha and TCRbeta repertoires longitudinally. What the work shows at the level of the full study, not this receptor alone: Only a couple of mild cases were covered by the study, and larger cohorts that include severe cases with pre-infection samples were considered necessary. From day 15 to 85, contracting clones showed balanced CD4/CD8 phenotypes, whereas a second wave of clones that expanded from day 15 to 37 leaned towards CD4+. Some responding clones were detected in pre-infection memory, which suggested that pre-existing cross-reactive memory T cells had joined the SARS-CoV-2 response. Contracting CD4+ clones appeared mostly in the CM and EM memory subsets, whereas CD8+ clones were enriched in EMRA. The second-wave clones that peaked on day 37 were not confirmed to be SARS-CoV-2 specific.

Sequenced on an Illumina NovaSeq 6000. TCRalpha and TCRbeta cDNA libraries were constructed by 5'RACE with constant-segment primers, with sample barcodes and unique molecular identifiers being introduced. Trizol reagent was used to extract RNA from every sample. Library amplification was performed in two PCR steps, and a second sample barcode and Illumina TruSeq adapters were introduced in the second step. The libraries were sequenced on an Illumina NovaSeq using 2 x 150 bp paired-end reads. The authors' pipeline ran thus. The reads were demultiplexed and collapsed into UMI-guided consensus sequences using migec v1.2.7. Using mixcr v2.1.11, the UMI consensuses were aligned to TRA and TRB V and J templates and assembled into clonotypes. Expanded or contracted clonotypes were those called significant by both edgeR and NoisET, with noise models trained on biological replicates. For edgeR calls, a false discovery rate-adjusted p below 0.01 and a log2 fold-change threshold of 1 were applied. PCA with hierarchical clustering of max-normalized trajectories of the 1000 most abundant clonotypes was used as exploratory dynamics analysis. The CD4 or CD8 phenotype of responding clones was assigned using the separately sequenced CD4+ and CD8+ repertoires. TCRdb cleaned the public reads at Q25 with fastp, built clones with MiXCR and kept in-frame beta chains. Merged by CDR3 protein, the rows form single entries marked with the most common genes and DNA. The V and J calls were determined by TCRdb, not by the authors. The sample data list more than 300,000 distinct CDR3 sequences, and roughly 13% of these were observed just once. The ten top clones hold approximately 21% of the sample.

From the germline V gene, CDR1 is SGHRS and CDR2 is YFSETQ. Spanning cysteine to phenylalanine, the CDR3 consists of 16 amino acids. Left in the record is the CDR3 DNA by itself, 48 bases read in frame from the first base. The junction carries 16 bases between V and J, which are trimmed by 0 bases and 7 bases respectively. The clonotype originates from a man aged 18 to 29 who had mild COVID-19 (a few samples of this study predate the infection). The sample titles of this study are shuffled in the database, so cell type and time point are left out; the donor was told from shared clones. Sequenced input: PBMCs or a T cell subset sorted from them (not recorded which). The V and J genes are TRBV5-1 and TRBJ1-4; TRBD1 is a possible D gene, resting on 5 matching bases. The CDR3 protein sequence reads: CASSLDQGAFSEKLFF. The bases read TGCGCCAGCAGCTTGGACCAGGGAGCGTTTAGTGAAAAACTGTTTTTT.